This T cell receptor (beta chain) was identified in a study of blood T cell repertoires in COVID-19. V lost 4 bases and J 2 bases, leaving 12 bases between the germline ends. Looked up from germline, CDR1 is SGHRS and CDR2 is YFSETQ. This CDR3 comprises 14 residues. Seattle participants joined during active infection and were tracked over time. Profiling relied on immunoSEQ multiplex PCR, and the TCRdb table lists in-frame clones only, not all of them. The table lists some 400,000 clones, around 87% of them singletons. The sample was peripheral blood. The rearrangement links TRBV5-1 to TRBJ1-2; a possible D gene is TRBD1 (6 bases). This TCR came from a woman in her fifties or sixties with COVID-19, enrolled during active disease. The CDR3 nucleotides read TGCGCCAGCAGCCCTGTCGGGACAAACTATGGCTACACCTTC. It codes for CASSPVGTNYGYTF.